This T cell receptor (beta chain) was obtained from a study of coeliac disease. Study overall: Without high-resolution HLA typing, biased TRBV7-2 usage was queried. General study results and limits: In active celiac disease, intraepithelial and lamina propria TRB and TRG repertoires were less clonal than controls. The authors judged this method unsuitable for unbiased gliadin-specific T cell detection. Most TRB amino acid sequences occurred in only one sample.

V was pared by 0 bases and J by 5 bases, with 10 bases of the junction left unmatched. Germline CDR1 SGHRS, CDR2 YFSETQ. CDR3 length: 17 amino acids. As regards this clone: Antigen specificity is unknown.

Some clones are missing from TCRdb's copy, which holds only in-frame ones; the method was immunoSEQ multiplex PCR. The repertoire has roughly 3,100 clones, roughly two thirds of them found once; the top ten carry 30% to 40%. The receptor was isolated from a woman between 40 and 50 years old. V usage is TRBV5-1 and J usage is TRBJ2-3; TRBD1 aligns across 9 bases. The sequenced material came from intraepithelial lymphocytes from the gut. This chain's CDR3 is CASSLGRGQGRRDTQYF. In DNA form, the CDR3 reads TGCGCCAGCAGCTTGGGGAGAGGACAGGGGAGGAGAGATACGCAGTATTTT. Supplemented by reference TRBV5-1 and TRBJ2-3, the full variable domain reads KAGVTQTPRYLIKTRGQQVTLSCSPISGHRSVSWYQQTPGQGLQFLFEYFSETQRNKGNFPGRFSGRQFSNSRSEMNVSTLELGDSALYLCASSLGRGQGRRDTQYFGPGTRLTVL.